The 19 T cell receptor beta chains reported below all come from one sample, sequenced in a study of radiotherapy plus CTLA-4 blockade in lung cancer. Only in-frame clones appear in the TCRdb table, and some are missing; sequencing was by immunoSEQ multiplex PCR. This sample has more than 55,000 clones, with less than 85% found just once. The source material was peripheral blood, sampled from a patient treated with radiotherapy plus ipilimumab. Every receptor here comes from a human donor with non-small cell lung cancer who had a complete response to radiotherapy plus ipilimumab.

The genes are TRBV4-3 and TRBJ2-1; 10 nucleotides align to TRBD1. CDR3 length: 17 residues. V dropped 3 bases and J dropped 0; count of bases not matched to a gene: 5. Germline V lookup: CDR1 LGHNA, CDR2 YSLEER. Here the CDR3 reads CASSQGQGLSSYNEQFF. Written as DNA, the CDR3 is TGCGCCAGCAGCCAGGGACAGGGGTTAAGCTCCTACAATGAGCAGTTCTTC.

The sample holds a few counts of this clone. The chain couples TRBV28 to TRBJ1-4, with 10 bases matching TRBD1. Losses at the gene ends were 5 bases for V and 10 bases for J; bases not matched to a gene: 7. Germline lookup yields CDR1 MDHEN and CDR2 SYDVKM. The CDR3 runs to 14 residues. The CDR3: CASSPGTGVGKLFF. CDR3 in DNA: TGTGCCAGCAGTCCCGGGACAGGGGTGGGAAAACTGTTTTTT.

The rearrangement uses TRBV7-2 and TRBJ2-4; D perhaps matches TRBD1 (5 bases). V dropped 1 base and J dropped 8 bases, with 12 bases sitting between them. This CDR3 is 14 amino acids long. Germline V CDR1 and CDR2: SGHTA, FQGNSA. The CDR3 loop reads CASSLGGGRDIQYF. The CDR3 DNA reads TGTGCCAGCAGCTTAGGGGGCGGCAGGGACATTCAGTACTTC.

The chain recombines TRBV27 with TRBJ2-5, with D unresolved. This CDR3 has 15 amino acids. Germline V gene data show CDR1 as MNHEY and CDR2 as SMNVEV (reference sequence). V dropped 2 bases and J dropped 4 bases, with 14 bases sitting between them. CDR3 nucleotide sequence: TGTGCCAGCAGTTTAAGTACCCCACAAAGAGAGACCCAGTACTTC. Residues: CASSLSTPQRETQYF.

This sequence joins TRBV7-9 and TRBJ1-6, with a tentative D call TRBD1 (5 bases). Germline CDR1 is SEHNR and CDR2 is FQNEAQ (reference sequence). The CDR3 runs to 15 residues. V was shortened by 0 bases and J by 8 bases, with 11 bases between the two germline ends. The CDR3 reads CASSLAQGADSPLHF. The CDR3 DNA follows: TGTGCCAGCAGCTTAGCTCAGGGCGCAGATTCACCCCTCCACTTT.

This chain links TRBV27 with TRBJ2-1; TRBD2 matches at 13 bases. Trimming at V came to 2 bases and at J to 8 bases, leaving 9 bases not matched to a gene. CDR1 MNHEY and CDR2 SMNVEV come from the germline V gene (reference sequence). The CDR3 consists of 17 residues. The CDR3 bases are TGTGCCAGCAGTTTAGGTACCGGGACTAGCGGGACGGATGAGCAGTTCTTC. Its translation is CASSLGTGTSGTDEQFF.

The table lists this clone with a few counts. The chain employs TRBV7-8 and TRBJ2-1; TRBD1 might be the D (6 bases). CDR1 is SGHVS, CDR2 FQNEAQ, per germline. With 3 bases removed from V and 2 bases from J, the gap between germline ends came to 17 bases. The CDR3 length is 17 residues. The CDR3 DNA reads TGTGCCAGCAGCTTTTTGCAGGGGCGAGGGCCCTACAATGAGCAGTTCTTC. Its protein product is CASSFLQGRGPYNEQFF.

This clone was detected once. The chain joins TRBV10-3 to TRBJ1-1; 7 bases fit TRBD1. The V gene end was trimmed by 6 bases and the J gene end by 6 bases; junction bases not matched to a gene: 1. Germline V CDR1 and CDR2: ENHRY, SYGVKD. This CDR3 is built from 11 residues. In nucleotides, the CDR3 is TGTGCCATCAGGAGGGGGCCTGAAGCTTTCTTT. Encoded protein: CAIRRGPEAFF.

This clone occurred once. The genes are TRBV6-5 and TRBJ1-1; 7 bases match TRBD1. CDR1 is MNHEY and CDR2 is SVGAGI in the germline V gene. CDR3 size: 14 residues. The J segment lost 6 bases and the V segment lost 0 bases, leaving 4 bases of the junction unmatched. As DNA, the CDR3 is TGTGCCAGCAGTTACTCAGAGGGGGCTGCTGAAGCTTTCTTT. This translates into CASSYSEGAAEAFF.

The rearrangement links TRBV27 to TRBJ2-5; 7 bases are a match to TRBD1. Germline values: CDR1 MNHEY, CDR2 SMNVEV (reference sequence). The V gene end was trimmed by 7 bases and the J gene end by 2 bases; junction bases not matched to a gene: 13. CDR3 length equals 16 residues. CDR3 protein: CASMDFLPGGQETQYF. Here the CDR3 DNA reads TGTGCCAGCATGGACTTTCTCCCAGGGGGACAAGAGACCCAGTACTTC.

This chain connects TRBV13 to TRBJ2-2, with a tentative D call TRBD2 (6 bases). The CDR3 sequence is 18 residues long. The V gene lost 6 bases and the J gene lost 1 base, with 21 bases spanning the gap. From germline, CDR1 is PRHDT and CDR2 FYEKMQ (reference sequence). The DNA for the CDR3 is TGTGCCAGCAGTGCAAGCGGGCTAGCTCCTCGGAACACCGGGGAGCTGTTTTTT. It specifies CASSASGLAPRNTGELFF. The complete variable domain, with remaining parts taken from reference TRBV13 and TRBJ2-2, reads AAGVIQSPRHLIKEKRETATLKCYPIPRHDTVYWYQQGPGQDPQFLISFYEKMQSDKGSIPDRFSAQQFSDYHSELNMSSLELGDSALYFCASSASGLAPRNTGELFFGEGSRLTVL.

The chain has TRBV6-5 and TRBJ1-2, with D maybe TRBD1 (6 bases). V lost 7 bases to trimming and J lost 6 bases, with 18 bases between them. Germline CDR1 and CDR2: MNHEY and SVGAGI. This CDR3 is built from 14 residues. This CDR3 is CASNTRDTGHGYTF. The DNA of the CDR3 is TGTGCCAGCAATACCCGGGACACCGGTCATGGCTACACCTTC.

The CDR3 reads CASTLSGARRYNEQFF. As DNA, the CDR3 is TGTGCCAGCACCCTTAGTGGGGCTAGGAGATACAATGAGCAGTTCTTC. The chain uses TRBV7-9 and TRBJ2-1; TRBD1 is a possible D gene (5 bases). Looked up from germline, CDR1 is SEHNR and CDR2 is FQNEAQ (reference sequence). CDR3 length: 16 residues. V gave up 7 bases and J gave up 4 bases, with 20 bases separating them.

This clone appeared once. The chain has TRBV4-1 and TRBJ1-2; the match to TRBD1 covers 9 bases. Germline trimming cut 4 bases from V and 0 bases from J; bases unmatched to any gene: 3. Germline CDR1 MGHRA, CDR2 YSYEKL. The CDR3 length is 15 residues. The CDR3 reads CASSLQGATNYGYTF. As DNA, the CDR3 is TGCGCCAGCAGCCTACAGGGGGCAACTAACTATGGCTACACCTTC.

The CDR3 sequence is CAWSLEAGAFGELFF. The CDR3 nucleotides read TGTGCCTGGAGCCTAGAGGCGGGGGCTTTCGGGGAGCTGTTTTTT. The rearrangement joins TRBV30 to TRBJ2-2, with TRBD2 as a possible D gene (7 bases). This CDR3 has 15 residues. Between the trimmed V and J ends, which lost 3 bases and 7 bases, there was a span of 18 bases. Per the germline V gene, CDR1 is GTSNPN and CDR2 is SVGIG (reference sequence). The variable domain in full, with the rest retrieved from reference TRBV30 and TRBJ2-2, is SQTIHQWPATLVQPVGSPLSLECTVEGTSNPNLYWYRQAAGRGLQLLFYSVGIGQISSEVPQNLSASRPQDRQFILSSKKLLLSDSGFYLCAWSLEAGAFGELFFGEGSRLTVL.

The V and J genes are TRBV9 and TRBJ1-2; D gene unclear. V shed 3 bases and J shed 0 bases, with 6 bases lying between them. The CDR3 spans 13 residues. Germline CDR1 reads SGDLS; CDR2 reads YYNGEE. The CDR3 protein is CASSDPANYGYTF. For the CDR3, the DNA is TGTGCCAGCAGCGACCCAGCTAACTATGGCTACACCTTC.

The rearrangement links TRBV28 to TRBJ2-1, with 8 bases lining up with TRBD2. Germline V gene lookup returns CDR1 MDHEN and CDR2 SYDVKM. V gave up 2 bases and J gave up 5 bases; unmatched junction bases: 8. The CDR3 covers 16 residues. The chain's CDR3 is CASSLRSGGIHNEQFF. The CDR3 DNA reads TGTGCCAGCAGTTTAAGGTCGGGGGGGATACACAATGAGCAGTTCTTC.

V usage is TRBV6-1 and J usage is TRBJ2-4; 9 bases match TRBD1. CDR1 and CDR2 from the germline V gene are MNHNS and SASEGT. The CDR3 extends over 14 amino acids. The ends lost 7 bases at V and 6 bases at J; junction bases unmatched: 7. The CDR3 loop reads CASMVEDRGNIQYF. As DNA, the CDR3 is TGTGCCAGCATGGTAGAGGACAGGGGAAACATTCAGTACTTC.

The CDR3 spells CASSPGQVFSYEQYF. CDR3 sequence (DNA): TGTGCCAGCAGCCCTGGACAGGTGTTCTCCTACGAGCAGTACTTC. V and J are TRBV5-6 and TRBJ2-7; 7 bases match TRBD1. Germline lookup yields CDR1 SGHDT and CDR2 YYEEEE. V shed 4 bases and J 0 bases; nucleotides not matched to a gene: 7. The CDR3 sequence is 15 residues long.